There are a few counts of the clone carrying this TCR beta chain. Its matching antigen is unknown. The data are from a study of T cell repertoires in cytomegalovirus infection. Each CDR3 protein gets one entry after TCRdb re-called the reads with MiXCR. The table lists 50,000 or so distinct CDR3 sequences, about 21% of them singletons. The length of the CDR3 is 15 residues. CDR1 and CDR2 (germline): WSHSY, SAAADI. V gave up 3 bases and J gave up 6 bases, with 15 bases separating them. This TCR came from a human donor in good health (CMV status not recorded). Some clones in this sample may be carry-over from other donors' samples. The starting material was CD8+ T cells from cultured PBMCs, obtained from culture after CMV antigen stimulation. This chain uses TRBV10-2 with TRBJ2-1; tentative D call: TRBD2 (7 bases). The CDR3, as DNA: TGCGCCAGCAGTGATCCTAGCGGAGGGGGCAATGAGCAGTTCTTC. It codes for CASSDPSGGGNEQFF.